The 9 T cell receptor beta chains below come from one sample, sequenced in a study of neurological immune-mediated disorders. One entry per CDR3 protein results from TCRdb running MiXCR on the 5' RACE reads. The sample has some 26,000 distinct CDR3 sequences; 6.6% are singletons. The sample taken for sequencing was PBMCs. The receptors here all came from a woman aged 45-59 years in good health.

This clonotype was recorded many times. CDR3: CASSLGGQAKTVQKAFF. CDR3 in DNA: TGCGCCAGCAGCTTGGGGGGACAAGCGAAAACTGTGCAAAAAGCTTTCTTT. The V call is TRBV5-1, the J call TRBJ1-1; D might be TRBD1 (6 bases). There are 17 residues in the CDR3. V lost 0 bases, J lost 9 bases, and 24 bases lay in between. CDR1 SGHRS and CDR2 YFSETQ come from the germline V gene.

This clonotype has at least ten counts. This chain's CDR3 is CASSWSGRTLNEQFF. CDR3 DNA: TGTGCCAGCAGTTGGAGCGGGAGAACCCTCAATGAGCAGTTCTTC. The chain joins TRBV6-2 or TRBV6-3 to TRBJ2-1, with 8 positions matching TRBD2. From germline, CDR1 is MNHEY and CDR2 SVGEGT. The CDR3 extends over 15 amino acids. V shed 4 bases and J 6 bases; nucleotides not matched to a gene: 8.

This clonotype was seen at least ten times. The V call is TRBV5-1, the J call TRBJ1-1; 11 bases map to TRBD1. Looked up from germline, CDR1 is SGHRS and CDR2 is YFSETQ. The CDR3 is 13 residues long. V was pared by 4 bases and J by 5 bases, with 1 base of the junction left unmatched. DNA for the CDR3: TGCGCCAGCAGCGGGACAGGGGGGACTGAAGCTTTCTTT. It encodes CASSGTGGTEAFF.

This clonotype was observed many times. The V call is TRBV5-1, the J call TRBJ1-1; D is perhaps TRBD1 (6 bases). V was cut by 4 bases and J by 1 base, with 8 bases left in between. Germline V gives CDR1 SGHRS, CDR2 YFSETQ. CDR3 length: 13 residues. As DNA, the CDR3 is TGCGCCAGCAGCGCACAGGGGAACACTGAAGCTTTCTTT. Residues: CASSAQGNTEAFF.

This clonotype was detected many times. This rearrangement joins TRBV7-9 to TRBJ2-7, with D hard to call. The CDR3 has 11 residues. Germline V CDR1 and CDR2: SEHNR, FQNEAQ (reference sequence). Deletions cut 5 bases from V and 3 bases from J, with 5 bases between. CDR3 region: CASSDRYEQYF. In DNA form, the CDR3 reads TGTGCCAGCAGCGACCGCTACGAGCAGTACTTC.

This clonotype was counted many times. The rearrangement joins TRBV7-3 to TRBJ2-2; D remains ambiguous. Trimming removed 1 base from V and 0 bases from J, with 9 bases in between. CDR1 is SGHTA, CDR2 FQGTGA, per germline. The CDR3 consists of 16 residues. The CDR3 is CASSLNGRSNTGELFF. Written as DNA, the CDR3 is TGTGCCAGCAGCTTAAACGGCAGGTCGAACACCGGGGAGCTGTTTTTT.

In this sample, this clonotype turned up many times. Here the CDR3 DNA reads TGTGCCAGCAGTGAAATCTACGAGCAGTACTTC. This encodes CASSEIYEQYF. The rearrangement links TRBV25-1 to TRBJ2-7; D gene ambiguous. Germline V gene sequence: CDR1 MGHDK, CDR2 SYGVNS. V dropped 2 bases and J dropped 3 bases, with 2 bases sitting between them. The CDR3 is made up of 11 amino acids.

This clonotype was observed many times. V is TRBV12-3 or TRBV12-4 and J is TRBJ1-6; 7 positions match TRBD1. The CDR3 sequence is 15 residues long. With V trimmed by 3 bases and J by 9 bases, 8 bases remained unmatched. CDR3 amino acids: CASSLGRGGFSPLHF. CDR3 sequence (DNA): TGTGCCAGCAGTTTGGGCAGGGGGGGATTTTCACCCCTCCACTTT.

Ten or more counts support this clonotype. J is TRBJ2-3 and V is TRBV5-1; maybe TRBD1 (6 bases). The ends were cut back, 4 bases at V and 4 bases at J, with 19 bases in the middle. The CDR3 loop spans 16 amino acids. Looked up from germline, CDR1 is SGHRS and CDR2 is YFSETQ. CDR3 sequence (DNA): TGCGCCAGCAGCCTGGGCTTTGGGGGCGCCCCAGATACGCAGTATTTT. Translated: CASSLGFGGAPDTQYF. The full variable domain, rest sourced from reference TRBV5-1 and TRBJ2-3, is KAGVTQTPRYLIKTRGQQVTLSCSPISGHRSVSWYQQTPGQGLQFLFEYFSETQRNKGNFPGRFSGRQFSNSRSEMNVSTLELGDSALYLCASSLGFGGAPDTQYFGPGTRLTVL.